Listed below are T cell receptor beta chains from one sample, sequenced in a study of patients and donors after allogeneic stem cell transplantation. Using its own MiXCR run on the RT-PCR reads, TCRdb lists one record per CDR3 protein. The sample lists hundreds of thousands of distinct CDR3 sequences, 16% occurring once. Material: blood, either unsorted or a sorted T cell fraction (not recorded which). The source of these receptors is a human donor who was either an allogeneic HSCT recipient or a stem cell or donor lymphocyte infusion donor (not recorded which). It is not recorded whose cells these are; they may come from a transplant donor. Each CDR3 is given with its conserved first and last residue. The D gene is left open where the match is weak. Size is stated for part of the rows, as once, few or many counts, or as a class when the clone is expanded.

TRBV14	few	-	TRBJ1-4	TGTGCCAGCAGCGGACCCCTACAGGCCGGTTTTGTTTTT	CASSGPLQAGFVF
TRBV4-1	-	-	TRBJ2-1	TGCGCCAGCAGCCAAAAGGGTGAGCAGTTCTTC	CASSQKGEQFF
TRBV5-3	few	TRBD2	TRBJ2-1	TGTGCCAGAAGCTTCATCCTCGTAGCGGGAGCCTACAATGAGCAGTTCTTC	CARSFILVAGAYNEQFF
TRBV5-1	few	-	TRBJ1-5	TGCGCCAGCAGCGGCGGGGAATATAATCAGCCCCAGCATTTT	CASSGGEYNQPQHF
TRBV27	-	TRBD1	TRBJ1-5	TGTGCCAGCAGTTTGACAGGGTATAATCAGCCCCAGCATTTT	CASSLTGYNQPQHF
TRBV5-1	few	-	TRBJ2-5	TGCGCCAGCAGCTTGGTCCCTAGACAAGAGACCCAGTACTTC	CASSLVPRQETQYF
TRBV12-3/TRBV12-4	-	TRBD2	TRBJ2-7	TGTGCCAGCAGCTTCGGACTAGCGTTAACCTACGAGCAGTACTTC	CASSFGLALTYEQYF
TRBV2	few	TRBD1	TRBJ2-7	TGTGCCAGCAGCGCCTCCGGGACAGGGGACGCGGACTCCTACGAGCAGTACTTC	CASSASGTGDADSYEQYF
TRBV5-1	few	-	TRBJ1-1	TGCGCCAGCAACTACAGGGCGGGGACTGAAGCTTTCTTT	CASNYRAGTEAFF
TRBV15	-	-	TRBJ1-6	TGTGCCACCAGCAGAGATTTGATTTCCCTCCACTTT	CATSRDLISLHF
TRBV3-1	few	-	TRBJ1-2	TGTGCCAGCAGCCTCGGGCCTGGGTCCGGCTACACCTTC	CASSLGPGSGYTF
TRBV29-1	few	-	TRBJ1-2	TGCAGCGCGAGAGGAGGATACTATGGCTACACCTTC	CSARGGYYGYTF
TRBV5-6	few	TRBD1	TRBJ1-2	TGTGCCAGCAGCACCCCGGCATTCGGGACAGGGGATGGCTACACCTTC	CASSTPAFGTGDGYTF
TRBV12-3/TRBV12-4	-	-	TRBJ1-2	TGTGCCAGCAGCCACTACGGGCGCCGAAACTATGGCTACACCTTC	CASSHYGRRNYGYTF
TRBV29-1	many	-	TRBJ2-7	TGCAGCGTTGTACAGGGTCCCTACGAGCAGTACTTC	CSVVQGPYEQYF
TRBV4-3	few	TRBD1	TRBJ1-2	TGCGCCAGCAGCCAAGACCCAGGGGGCTATGGCTACACCTTC	CASSQDPGGYGYTF
TRBV6-5	once	TRBD1	TRBJ1-2	TGTGCCAGCAGTTACTTCGGGACAGGGGGAGGTTATGGCTACACCTTC	CASSYFGTGGGYGYTF
TRBV11-2	-	-	TRBJ2-2	TGTGCCAGCAACTTTCGGGATCCGAACACCGGGGAGCTGTTTTTT	CASNFRDPNTGELFF
TRBV7-9	few	-	TRBJ2-7	TGTGCCAGCAGCCTAACCAGGGGCTTTTCCTCCTACGAGCAGTACTTC	CASSLTRGFSSYEQYF
TRBV29-1	many	TRBD2	TRBJ2-7	TGCAGCGTTTCCGGGACTAGAGACTACGAGCAGTACTTC	CSVSGTRDYEQYF
TRBV6-1	many	-	TRBJ2-7	TGTGCCAGCTGCTCCTGGGACCGTTCCTACGAGCAGTACTTC	CASCSWDRSYEQYF
TRBV20-1	few	-	TRBJ2-1	TGCAGTGCTAGAGCGCGGGGACACAATGAGCAGTTCTTC	CSARARGHNEQFF
TRBV29-1	-	-	TRBJ1-2	TGCAGCGTTGAAGATCCGACAGGCGATGGCTACACCTTC	CSVEDPTGDGYTF
TRBV10-3	-	TRBD2	TRBJ2-3	TGTGCCATCAGTGACGGGAGGGCCGTGGATACGCAGTATTTT	CAISDGRAVDTQYF
TRBV12-3/TRBV12-4	many	TRBD2	TRBJ2-5	TGTGCCAGCAGCCGACCGACTAGCGTCCCCGAGACCCAGTACTTC	CASSRPTSVPETQYF
TRBV5-1	-	-	TRBJ1-6	TGCGCCAGCAGCTTGATGGACGCGGGCACCTATAATTCACCCCTCCACTTT	CASSLMDAGTYNSPLHF
TRBV12-3/TRBV12-4	few	-	TRBJ2-2	TGTGCCAGCAGTTTAAACGCCGGGATCCCCGGGGAGCTGTTTTTT	CASSLNAGIPGELFF
TRBV4-3	many	TRBD2	TRBJ2-7	TGCGCCAGCAGCTCTGGACTAGCGGGGGAAAGCGAGCAGTACTTC	CASSSGLAGESEQYF
TRBV7-2	few	-	TRBJ2-1	TGTGCCAGCAGTCCCGATAAGGGCTCCTACAATGAGCAGTTCTTC	CASSPDKGSYNEQFF
TRBV3-1	-	TRBD2	TRBJ2-1	TGTGCCAGCAGCCAAGTCGGGCGGGGGGGCAATACTGAGCAGTTCTTC	CASSQVGRGGNTEQFF
TRBV20-1	few	-	TRBJ2-1	TGCAGTGCCCCTCGAGCCACTGAGCAGTTCTTC	CSAPRATEQFF
TRBV9	-	-	TRBJ2-7	TGTGCCAGCAGCACCTGGGACTACGAGCAGTACTTC	CASSTWDYEQYF
TRBV5-1	-	TRBD1	TRBJ2-2	TGCGCCAGCAAACCGGGACAGGTGAACACCGGGGAGCTGTTTTTT	CASKPGQVNTGELFF